This T cell receptor (beta chain) appears in the sequencing data of a study of blood T cells in healthy people across ages. Findings and limits, study-wide: Naive CD4+ cell counts and diversity both ran higher in long-lived than in aged donors.

Roughly 10 milliliters of peripheral blood were drawn from each donor. Per sample, at least 5.5 micrograms of total RNA were extracted. This CDR3 contains 13 residues. Trimming shortened V by 5 bases and J by 4 bases, and 13 bases separated the two germline ends. CDR1 SQVTM and CDR2 ANQGSEA come from the germline V gene. The authors ran a second PCR of about 7 to 12 cycles using a sample-barcoded 5' primer and a J-beta primer mix. Sequencing of every sample gave 2.5 million or more CDR3-containing paired-end reads. Using its own MiXCR run on the 5' RACE reads, TCRdb lists one record per CDR3 protein. Of about 680,000 distinct CDR3 sequences in the sample, more than 40% are singletons; the top ten hold 30% to 35%. Of note for this clonotype: The antigen is undetermined.

The material sequenced was blood. The TCR sequence derives from a woman aged 55-69 years in good health. This sequence joins TRBV29-1 and TRBJ2-3, with a weak D call TRBD1 (6 bases). The DNA for the CDR3 is TGCAGCGTTACCGGGACACCCGCAGATACGCAGTATTTT. Translated: CSVTGTPADTQYF.